This T cell receptor (beta chain) appears in the sequencing data of a study of cytomegalovirus exposure and HLA in healthy donors. The V segment lost 2 bases and the J segment 5 bases; nucleotides outside the gene matches: 14. CDR1 is SGHTA, CDR2 FQGNSA, per germline. The CDR3 runs 18 residues. With 60 Vbeta and 13 Jbeta primers, the PCR was carried out. TCRdb's copy holds only in-frame clones and misses some; the assay was immunoSEQ multiplex PCR. The table includes 150,000 to 200,000 clones, 80% detected once. The TCR comes from a male donor in good health and CMV-seropositive. This chain joins TRBV7-2 and TRBJ2-2; TRBD1 agrees at 7 bases. The material sequenced was PBMCs. The CDR3 reads CASSLTTKGALRTGELFF. In nucleotides, the CDR3 is TGTGCCAGCAGCTTAACGACTAAGGGGGCGTTGAGGACCGGGGAGCTGTTTTTT.